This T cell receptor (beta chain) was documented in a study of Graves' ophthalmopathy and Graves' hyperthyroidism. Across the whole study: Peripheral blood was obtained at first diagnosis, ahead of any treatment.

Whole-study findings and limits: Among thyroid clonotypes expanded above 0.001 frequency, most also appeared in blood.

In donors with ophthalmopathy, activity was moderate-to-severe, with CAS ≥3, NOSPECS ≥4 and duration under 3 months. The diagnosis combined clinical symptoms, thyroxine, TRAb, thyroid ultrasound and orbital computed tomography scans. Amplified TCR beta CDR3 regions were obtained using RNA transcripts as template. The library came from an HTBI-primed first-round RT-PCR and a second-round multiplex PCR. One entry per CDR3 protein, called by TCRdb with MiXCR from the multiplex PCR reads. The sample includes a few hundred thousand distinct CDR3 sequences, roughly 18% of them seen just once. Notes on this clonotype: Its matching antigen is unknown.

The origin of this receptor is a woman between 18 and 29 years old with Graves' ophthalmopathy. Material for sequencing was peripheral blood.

For the CDR3, the DNA is TGTGCCAGCAGTTCCCCCCCTGGAGCGGACGAGCAGTACTTC. Its protein is CASSSPPGADEQYF. This chain connects TRBV28 to TRBJ2-7, with D tentatively TRBD2 (5 bases). There are 14 residues in the CDR3. Germline V gene sequence: CDR1 MDHEN, CDR2 SYDVKM. The V gene lost 4 bases and the J gene lost 5 bases, with 15 bases spanning the gap.